A single T cell receptor (beta chain) is shown here with its context. This clone was seen just once. Its binding antigen is unknown. No qualities accompany the bases; no much larger clone lies one base away. Libraries were constructed by the immunoSEQ multiplex PCR assay. Rearranged TCR beta chain sequences were amplified with the hsTCRB Kit following the manufacturer's protocol. Sequencing of TCRB libraries was carried out on an Illumina MiSeq. Regarding the original processing steps: Demultiplexing, trimming and gene mapping were performed with the kit vendor's proprietary platform. TCRdb stores this immuneACCESS table with in-frame sequences only. Part of the clones is absent; in the studies checked, under half of the shortfall reflects unresolved V genes, and no reason is known for the rest. V, J and clone size are taken as reported in that table, and D and trimming were inferred from the DNA itself. The table for this sample lists 50,000 to 70,000 clones; 80% to 90% of them were counted only once. Of the sample, about 4.6% falls within the top ten clones.

Sample time point, as interpreted from the label and publication: week 35, safety follow-up. Each vaccine dose, consisting of 300 ug of a 20-mer mutant IDH1 peptide in Montanide, was administered subcutaneously with topical imiquimod. Patients received eight vaccinations in weeks 1, 3, 5, 7, 11, 15, 19 and 23, corresponding to visits V03 through V10. Newly diagnosed WHO grade 3 or 4 IDH1-mutant astrocytomas showing loss of nuclear ATRX were present in the donors. The samples were drawn from NOA16, a multicentre, single-arm, open-label phase I trial in Germany that tested a mutant IDH1 peptide vaccine in humans for the first time. The DNeasy Blood and Tissue Kit was used to extract genomic DNA from EDTA blood for TCRB sequencing. The CDR3 starts with the cysteine, ends with the phenylalanine, and has 15 residues. Only the CDR3 DNA is retained, 45 bases long and in frame from the first base. Relative to germline, V is missing 5 bases and J is missing 6 bases, with 4 bases of the junction outside any gene match. Per the germline V gene, SGHNT is the CDR1 and YENEEA is the CDR2.

The sample is drawn from a study of a mutant IDH1 vaccine in newly diagnosed glioma (dated by TCRdb to the early 2020s). As for the study more broadly: Vaccination started 4-6 weeks after radiotherapy alone, or was given together with temozolomide cycles in the groups whose treatment included chemotherapy. Of the approximately 32 treated patients, roughly 62% were male and approximately 40% were female, and the mean age was approximately 41 years. Prior to enrollment, patients had been given standard therapy consisting of radiotherapy alone, temozolomide alone, or radiochemotherapy with temozolomide, with the combination given to most patients. Visit V12 was the week-35 safety follow-up and visit V13 was the week-47 end of study. Peripheral blood was drawn at six visits: V03 (baseline), V05, V07, V10, V12 and V13. For exploratory analyses, about two dozen treated patients had longitudinal TCRB deep sequencing done wherever samples were available.

Broad study findings and their caveats: Immune responses induced by the vaccine were seen in approximately 93% of patients across multiple MHC alleles. Selection of PBMC samples for TCRB deep sequencing was based on availability. The authors stated that sample limitations prevented analyses of patient blood samples from being reproduced. Pseudoprogression seemed to be unrelated to changes in the top peripheral T cell clonotypes found by TCRB sequencing.

Sequencing was performed on PBMCs, taken from a glioma patient whose treatment included an IDH1 peptide vaccine. The V gene is TRBV11-3 and the J gene is TRBJ2-2, with 12 junctional bases fitting TRBD2. This sequence originates from a man aged 30 to 45 with glioma. The nucleotide sequence reads as follows: TGTGCCAGCAGCCGGACTAGCGGGGTATCCGGGGAGCTGTTTTTT. It specifies CASSRTSGVSGELFF.